This TCR beta chain originates from a study of blood T cell repertoires in COVID-19. Only in-frame clones appear in the TCRdb table, and some are missing; sequencing was by immunoSEQ multiplex PCR. The sample records around 100,000 clones, 80% to 90% being singletons. This receptor was taken from a man in his forties or fifties with active or convalescent COVID-19. Sequencing used peripheral blood.

The CDR3 nucleotides are TGTGCCAGCAGCGTAGGGGTGGGAGACAACAGTCAAGAGACCCAGTACTTC. Amino acids: CASSVGVGDNSQETQYF. The V gene is TRBV9, the J gene TRBJ2-5; tentatively, D is TRBD2 (5 bases). This CDR3 comprises 17 residues. V lost 0 bases to trimming and J lost 2 bases, with 17 bases between them. Germline V gene lookup returns CDR1 SGDLS and CDR2 YYNGEE.